This T cell receptor beta chain was retrieved from a study of beta chain features in type 1 diabetes. Study-wide points: The study found moderately but significantly shorter TCRB CDR3s in all four CD4+ subsets of Type 1 diabetes patients. When VDJ junctions were examined, type 1 diabetes patients showed fewer insertions and more deletions.

V trimming: 5 bases; J trimming: 8 bases; junction bases outside the gene matches: 26. The CDR3 is 19 residues long. Germline V gene sequence: CDR1 SSHAT, CDR2 FNYEAQ (reference sequence). Of the isolated RNA, all was reverse transcribed, and so the sequenced material was expressed TCRB transcripts. Sequencing was performed with immunoSEQ multiplex PCR; in TCRdb, only in-frame clones are kept and a portion is missing. This table holds 640,000 or so clones, under 15% found once. This clone turned up a few times. The antigen is not known. The V gene is TRBV7-7, the J gene TRBJ1-2; 7 positions match TRBD1. The sample consisted of naive CD4+ T cells from blood. The sequence was obtained from a man younger than 30 with type 1 diabetes. CDR3 loop: CASSLEPGQTFPRVPGYTF. The CDR3 coding sequence is TGTGCCAGCAGCCTCGAACCGGGACAGACATTCCCACGGGTTCCGGGCTACACCTTC.